This is a list of T cell receptor beta chains from one sample in a study of cytomegalovirus exposure and HLA in healthy donors. Data came from immunoSEQ multiplex PCR; TCRdb stores just in-frame clones and leaves some out. Among approximately 190,000 clones, about 80% were seen once, and the ten largest hold 2.1%. The source material was PBMCs. These receptors all come from a woman aged 18-29 years in good health and CMV-seropositive. The CDR3 runs from the conserved cysteine through the conserved F or W. Fields, in order: J gene, D gene, clone size, V gene, CDR3 protein, CDR3 DNA. The D gene is left open where the match is weak. A row's size may be missing; if present it is once, few, many or a size class.

J: TRBJ2-7
D: TRBD1
size: NA
V: TRBV7-9
CDR3: CASRPRTGLYEQYF
DNA: TGTGCCAGCCGGCCACGGACAGGGCTGTACGAGCAGTACTTC

J: TRBJ1-5
D: TRBD1
size: NA
V: TRBV7-3
CDR3: CASSSHLYWTGEYSNQPQHF
DNA: TGTGCCAGCAGCTCTCATCTTTATTGGACAGGGGAATATAGCAATCAGCCCCAGCATTTT

J: TRBJ2-7
D: NA
size: NA
V: TRBV27
CDR3: CASSLYSTGGEQYF
DNA: TGTGCCAGCAGTTTATACTCTACAGGTGGCGAGCAGTACTTC

J: TRBJ1-4
D: NA
size: NA
V: TRBV28
CDR3: CASRTPTEPTNEKLFF
DNA: TGTGCCAGCAGGACTCCGACAGAGCCAACTAATGAAAAACTGTTTTTT

J: TRBJ1-1
D: NA
size: NA
V: TRBV6-5
CDR3: CASSYGQNTEAFF
DNA: TGTGCCAGCAGTTATGGGCAGAACACTGAAGCTTTCTTT

J: TRBJ2-2
D: NA
size: NA
V: TRBV5-1
CDR3: CASSFTANTGELFF
DNA: TGCGCCAGCAGCTTTACAGCGAACACCGGGGAGCTGTTTTTT

J: TRBJ2-7
D: NA
size: NA
V: TRBV2
CDR3: CASSYRVYEQYF
DNA: TGTGCCAGCAGCTACAGGGTCTACGAGCAGTACTTC

J: TRBJ2-5
D: TRBD2
size: few
V: TRBV9
CDR3: CASSVGGGPGETQYF
DNA: TGTGCCAGCAGCGTAGGCGGGGGGCCGGGTGAGACCCAGTACTTC

J: TRBJ1-1
D: TRBD1
size: NA
V: TRBV4-1
CDR3: CASSHTGTGGTEAFF
DNA: TGCGCCAGCAGCCATACCGGGACAGGTGGCACTGAAGCTTTCTTT

J: TRBJ2-5
D: NA
size: NA
V: TRBV6-4
CDR3: CASSESRLYYEETQYF
DNA: TGTGCCAGCAGTGAATCTCGACTGTACTATGAAGAGACCCAGTACTTC

J: TRBJ2-3
D: NA
size: NA
V: TRBV7-9
CDR3: CASSLGGPLADTQYF
DNA: TGTGCCAGCAGCTTGGGGGGGCCTTTGGCAGATACGCAGTATTTT

J: TRBJ2-4
D: TRBD1
size: few
V: TRBV5-1
CDR3: CASSLGGTGGQKNIQYF
DNA: TGCGCCAGCAGCTTGGGGGGGACAGGGGGCCAAAAAAACATTCAGTACTTC

J: TRBJ2-7
D: NA
size: NA
V: TRBV7-3
CDR3: CASSDTGFGEQYF
DNA: TGTGCCAGCAGCGACACAGGGTTCGGCGAGCAGTACTTC

J: TRBJ2-4
D: TRBD1
size: NA
V: TRBV6-1
CDR3: CASSDGQGADIQYF
DNA: TGTGCCAGCAGTGACGGACAGGGTGCGGACATTCAGTACTTC

J: TRBJ1-3
D: TRBD1
size: few
V: TRBV23-1
CDR3: CASSPLGDSSGNTIYF
DNA: TGCGCCAGCAGTCCGTTGGGGGACAGCTCTGGAAACACCATATATTTT

J: TRBJ1-3
D: NA
size: once
V: TRBV5-5
CDR3: CASSFDSYSGNTIYF
DNA: TGTGCCAGCAGCTTTGACAGCTACTCTGGAAACACCATATATTTT

J: TRBJ2-7
D: NA
size: NA
V: TRBV28
CDR3: CASRAGRLNSGEQYF
DNA: TGTGCCAGCAGGGCAGGCAGGTTAAATTCTGGCGAGCAGTACTTC